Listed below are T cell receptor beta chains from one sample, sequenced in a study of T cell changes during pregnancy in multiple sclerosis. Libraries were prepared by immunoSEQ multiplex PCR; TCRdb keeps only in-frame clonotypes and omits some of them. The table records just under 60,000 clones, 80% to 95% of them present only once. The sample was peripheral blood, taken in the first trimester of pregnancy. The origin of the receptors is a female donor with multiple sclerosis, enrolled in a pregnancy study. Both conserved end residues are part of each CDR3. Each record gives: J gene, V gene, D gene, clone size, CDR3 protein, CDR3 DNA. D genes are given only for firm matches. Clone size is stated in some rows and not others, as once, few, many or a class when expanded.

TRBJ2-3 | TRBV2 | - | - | CASIREISTDTQYF | TGTGCCAGCATTAGGGAGATAAGCACAGATACGCAGTATTTT
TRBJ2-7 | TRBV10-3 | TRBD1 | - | CAISDRGPYEQYF | TGTGCCATCAGTGACAGGGGGCCCTACGAGCAGTACTTC
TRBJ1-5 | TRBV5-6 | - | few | CASSSRGTQPQHF | TGTGCCAGCAGCTCTCGGGGGACCCAGCCCCAGCATTTT
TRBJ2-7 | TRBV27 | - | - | CASSLTGQGEQYF | TGTGCCAGCAGTTTAACCGGTCAGGGCGAGCAGTACTTC
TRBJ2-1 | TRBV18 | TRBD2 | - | CASSPATSAYNEQFF | TGTGCCAGCTCACCCGCGACTAGCGCCTACAATGAGCAGTTCTTC
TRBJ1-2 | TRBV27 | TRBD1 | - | CASGNRGNYGYTF | TGTGCCAGCGGTAACAGGGGAAACTATGGCTACACCTTC
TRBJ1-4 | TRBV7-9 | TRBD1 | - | CASSIHRGGGEKLFF | TGTGCCAGCAGCATCCACAGGGGTGGCGGCGAAAAACTGTTTTTT
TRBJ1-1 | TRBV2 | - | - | CASSPSQVNTEAFF | TGTGCCAGCAGCCCTTCACAGGTAAACACTGAAGCTTTCTTT
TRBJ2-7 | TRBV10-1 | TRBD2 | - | CARTQRGLGYEQYF | TGCGCCAGAACACAGCGGGGTCTGGGCTACGAGCAGTACTTC
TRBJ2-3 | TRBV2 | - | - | CASSEEATDTQYF | TGTGCCAGCAGTGAGGAGGCGACAGATACGCAGTATTTT
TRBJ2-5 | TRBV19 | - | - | CASSPGQSLGFETQYF | TGTGCCAGTAGCCCGGGTCAGTCTCTTGGGTTTGAGACCCAGTACTTC
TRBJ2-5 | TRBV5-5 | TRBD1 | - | CASVTGVEETQYF | TGTGCCAGCGTGACAGGGGTCGAAGAGACCCAGTACTTC
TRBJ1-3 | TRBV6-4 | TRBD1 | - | CASGETGGLGNTIYF | TGTGCCAGTGGAGAGACAGGGGGCTTGGGAAACACCATATATTTT
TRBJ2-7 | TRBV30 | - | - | CAWGTRGGSSYEQYF | TGTGCCTGGGGAACAAGGGGGGGTTCTTCCTACGAGCAGTACTTC
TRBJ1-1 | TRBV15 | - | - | CATSKEGVNTEAFF | TGTGCCACCAGCAAAGAGGGAGTGAACACTGAAGCTTTCTTT
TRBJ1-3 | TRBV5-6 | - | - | CASSLRTSSGNTIYF | TGTGCCAGCAGCCTTCGGACTAGCTCTGGAAACACCATATATTTT
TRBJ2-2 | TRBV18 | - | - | CASSPLPGGELFF | TGTGCCAGCTCACCCCTCCCGGGCGGGGAGCTGTTTTTT
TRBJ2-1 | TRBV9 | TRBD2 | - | CASSDPAGVYNEQFF | TGTGCCAGCAGCGATCCAGCGGGGGTATACAATGAGCAGTTCTTC
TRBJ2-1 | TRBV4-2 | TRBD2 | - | CASSLLGTSGSNEQFF | TGTGCCAGCAGCCTACTCGGGACTAGCGGGAGCAATGAGCAGTTCTTC
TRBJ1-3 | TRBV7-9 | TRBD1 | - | CASSFGQGARRSGNTIYF | TGTGCCAGCAGCTTCGGACAGGGCGCCCGACGCTCTGGAAACACCATATATTTT
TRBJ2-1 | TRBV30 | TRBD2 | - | CAWIFSGAYNEQFF | TGTGCCTGGATCTTCAGCGGGGCCTACAATGAGCAGTTCTTC
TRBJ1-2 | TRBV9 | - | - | CASSVTGVDSNYGYTF | TGTGCCAGCAGCGTAACGGGAGTAGATTCTAACTATGGCTACACCTTC
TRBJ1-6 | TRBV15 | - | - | CATSNGQYSPLHF | TGTGCCACCAGCAACGGACAGTATTCACCCCTCCACTTT
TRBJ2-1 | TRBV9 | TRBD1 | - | CASSSRQGANEQFF | TGTGCCAGCAGCTCAAGACAGGGGGCTAATGAGCAGTTCTTC
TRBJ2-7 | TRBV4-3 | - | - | CASSQDNSFSYEQYF | TGCGCCAGCAGCCAAGATAACAGCTTCTCCTACGAGCAGTACTTC
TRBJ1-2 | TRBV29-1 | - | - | CSVGGGSGHLNYGYTF | TGCAGCGTCGGTGGGGGTTCGGGACACCTTAACTATGGCTACACCTTC
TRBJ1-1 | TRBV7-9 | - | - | CASSPGIMNTEAFF | TGTGCCAGCAGCCCGGGTATAATGAACACTGAAGCTTTCTTT
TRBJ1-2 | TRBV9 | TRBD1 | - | CASSVTGAYGYTF | TGTGCCAGCAGCGTAACAGGGGCCTATGGCTACACCTTC
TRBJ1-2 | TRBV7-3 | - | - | CASSPTGGGYGYTF | TGTGCCAGCAGCCCCACCGGGGGGGGGTATGGCTACACCTTC
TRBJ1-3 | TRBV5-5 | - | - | CASSLIGNTIYF | TGTGCCAGCAGCTTAATAGGAAACACCATATATTTT
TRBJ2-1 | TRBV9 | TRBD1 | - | CASSPRTGNTYNEQFF | TGTGCCAGCAGCCCTCGGACAGGGAACACCTACAATGAGCAGTTCTTC
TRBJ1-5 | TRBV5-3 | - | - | CARSLRGKEYQPQHF | TGTGCCAGAAGCCTGCGGGGGAAGGAGTATCAGCCCCAGCATTTT
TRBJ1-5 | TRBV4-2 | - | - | CASSQGRDQPQHF | TGTGCCAGCAGCCAAGGGAGGGATCAGCCCCAGCATTTT
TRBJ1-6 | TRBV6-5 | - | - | CASSYRSQGSSPLHF | TGTGCCAGCAGTTACAGGTCCCAGGGCAGCTCACCCCTCCACTTT